One sample yielded the 26 T cell receptor beta chains listed below, sequenced in a study of lung T cells in sarcoidosis with Löfgren's syndrome. TCRdb recomputed calls from the reads with MiXCR, one row per CDR3 protein. The sample shows 2,300 or so distinct CDR3 sequences, 15% to 20% of them seen only once. The sequencing sample was made of CD4+ T cells from bronchoalveolar lavage. These TCRs come from a human donor with sarcoidosis (Löfgren's syndrome or another form), or a control subject (not recorded which).

By share, this clonotype ranks as large (0.1 to 1%). CDR3 DNA sequence: TGTGCCAGCAGCCGAGGGACAGTCACCAATCAGCCCCAGCATTTT. It is translated as CASSRGTVTNQPQHF. This chain links TRBV11-2 with TRBJ1-5, with 7 bases identical to TRBD1. CDR1 is SGHAT, CDR2 FQNNGV, per germline. The CDR3 consists of 15 residues. V lost 5 bases and J lost 3; bases outside the gene matches: 7.

Notes on this clonotype: Being one base from a much bigger clone, this may be a read error. This chain joins TRBV10-3 and TRBJ2-5; D gene uncertain. CDR1 and CDR2 from the germline V gene are ENHRY and SYGVKD. Trimming took off 5 bases at V and 5 bases at J, with 12 bases between the two ends. The CDR3 has 13 amino acids. CDR3 in DNA: TGTGCCATCAGTCATCAAGTTGAGGAGACCCAGTACTTC. Translating it yields CAISHQVEETQYF.

This clonotype showed up just a few times. The gene calls are TRBV5-6 and TRBJ2-1; the D gene is possibly TRBD1 (6 bases). CDR1 and CDR2 (germline): SGHDT, YYEEEE. The CDR3 runs to 15 residues. Trimming removed 1 base at V and 7 bases at J, with 15 bases between. In nucleotides, the CDR3 is TGTGCCAGCAGCTTGATGCTGACAGGACGGAATGAGCAGTTCTTC. Translated: CASSLMLTGRNEQFF.

This clonotype is categorized as medium-sized. The chain carries TRBV12-3 or TRBV12-4 and TRBJ2-1; 8 positions match TRBD2. The CDR3 has 17 residues. V was pared by 10 bases and J by 2 bases, with 16 bases of the junction left unmatched. The CDR3 DNA follows: TGTGCCACCGCCCCAATTGTGGCGGGAGGAGCCTACAATGAGCAGTTCTTC. This codes for CATAPIVAGGAYNEQFF.

This clonotype ranks as medium-sized (0.01 to 0.1%). The V and J genes are TRBV19 and TRBJ2-1, with D unresolved. CDR1 and CDR2 (germline): LNHDA, SQIVND (reference sequence). The CDR3 spans 12 residues. Trimming removed 3 bases at V and 6 bases at J, with 6 bases between. In nucleotides, the CDR3 is TGTGCCAGTAGTATGATGGGCAATGAGCAGTTCTTC. Its protein product is CASSMMGNEQFF.

This clonotype is large in the sample. The genes are TRBV7-2 and TRBJ2-5; D is perhaps TRBD2 (6 bases). The CDR3 is 16 amino acids. Germline lookup yields CDR1 SGHTA and CDR2 FQGNSA. The V end was cut by 0 bases, the J end by 1 base, with 12 bases between. CDR3 in amino acids: CASSLARGGTQETQYF. DNA for the CDR3: TGTGCCAGCAGCTTAGCGCGGGGCGGGACCCAAGAGACCCAGTACTTC.

By share, this clonotype ranks as medium-sized. The rearrangement joins TRBV28 to TRBJ1-4; D is unclear. The CDR3 has 13 amino acids. V was shortened by 8 bases and J by 5 bases, with 12 bases between the two germline ends. Germline V lookup: CDR1 MDHEN, CDR2 SYDVKM. Here the CDR3 DNA reads TGTGCCAGCCGTCGAGGGCCAAATGAAAAACTGTTTTTT. Its translation is CASRRGPNEKLFF.

By share, this clonotype counts as large. This chain connects TRBV2 to TRBJ1-1; 7 bases map to TRBD1. The CDR3 length is 14 residues. Looked up from germline, CDR1 is SNHLY and CDR2 is FYNNEI. Trimming took 4 bases from V and 4 from J; bases not matched to a gene: 6. The CDR3, as DNA: TGTGCCAGCAGTGGACAGGGTTTTGGCACTGAAGCTTTCTTT. Residues: CASSGQGFGTEAFF.

This clonotype is labeled medium-sized. The chain is built from TRBV2 and TRBJ1-4; 8 nucleotides line up with TRBD1. CDR1 SNHLY and CDR2 FYNNEI come from the germline V gene. The J segment lost 6 bases and the V segment lost 7 bases, leaving 7 bases of the junction unmatched. The CDR3 runs to 14 residues. The CDR3 sequence: CASNPQGADEKLFF. CDR3 coding DNA: TGTGCCAGCAACCCGCAGGGGGCGGATGAAAAACTGTTTTTT.

The chain employs TRBV29-1 and TRBJ2-5, with TRBD2 matching 9 bases. The ends lost 3 bases at V and 1 base at J; junction bases unmatched: 0. The V gene's germline CDR1 is SQVTM and CDR2 ANQGSEA. The CDR3 is 13 amino acids. CDR3: CSVETSGQETQYF. In DNA form, the CDR3 reads TGCAGCGTTGAGACTAGCGGCCAAGAGACCCAGTACTTC.

V gene TRBV2 combines with J gene TRBJ2-3; D remains unclear. Per the germline V gene, CDR1 is SNHLY and CDR2 is FYNNEI. The V end lost 9 bases, the J end lost 13 bases, and 14 bases lay between the germline ends. This CDR3 comprises 10 residues. CDR3 residues: CARKTEKKYF. CDR3 DNA: TGTGCCAGAAAAACAGAGAAGAAGTATTTT. The variable domain in full, with the rest retrieved from reference TRBV2 and TRBJ2-3, is EPEVTQTPSHQVTQMGQEVILRCVPISNHLYFYWYRQILGQKVEFLVSFYNNEISEKSEIFDDQFSVERPDGSNFTLKIRSTKLEDSAMYFCARKTEKKYFGPGTRLTVL.

This clonotype has a single count. A read error is possible here, since a much larger clone lies one base away. The chain combines TRBV24-1 with TRBJ1-1; 7 positions agree with TRBD1. This CDR3 has 13 residues. The J segment lost 12 bases and the V segment lost 5 bases, leaving 11 bases of the junction unmatched. Germline lookup yields CDR1 KGHDR and CDR2 SFDVKD. The CDR3: CATSAPTGNQSFF. CDR3 nucleotide sequence: TGTGCCACCAGTGCCCCGACAGGGAACCAATCTTTCTTT.

This clonotype has at least ten counts. The CDR3 is CASSQGLDSSTDTQYF. CDR3 bases: TGTGCCAGCAGCCAAGGACTTGACTCTAGCACAGATACGCAGTATTTT. This chain connects TRBV7-9 to TRBJ2-3; possible D gene TRBD2, 5 bases. CDR1 is SEHNR and CDR2 is FQNEAQ in the germline V gene (reference sequence). V dropped 5 bases and J dropped 0 bases, with 15 bases sitting between them. CDR3 length equals 16 residues.

The chain employs TRBV2 and TRBJ1-1, with no clear D. Germline V CDR1 and CDR2: SNHLY, FYNNEI. V lost 4 bases and J 1 base, leaving 7 bases between the germline ends. This CDR3 is built from 13 residues. The chain's CDR3 is CASSGGENTEAFF. The CDR3 nucleotides read TGTGCCAGCAGTGGGGGAGAGAACACTGAAGCTTTCTTT.

This clonotype counts as medium-sized (0.01 to 0.1%). The rearrangement links TRBV5-1 to TRBJ1-1, with no clear D. Per germline, CDR1 SGHRS and CDR2 YFSETQ. Trimming removed 0 bases from V and 0 bases from J, with 3 bases in between. The CDR3 contains 13 residues. The CDR3, as DNA: TGCGCCAGCAGCTTGGACGTGAACACTGAAGCTTTCTTT. Protein sequence: CASSLDVNTEAFF.

This clonotype is labeled large. The chain employs TRBV4-1 and TRBJ2-3; the D call may be TRBD1 or TRBD2 (5 bases each). CDR1 is MGHRA, CDR2 YSYEKL, per germline. Trimming pared 4 bases from V and 4 bases from J, leaving 21 bases between. The length of the CDR3 is 17 residues. The CDR3 DNA reads TGCGCCAGCAGCCCTAGTCCGGGACGCTCTACATCAGATACGCAGTATTTT. It specifies CASSPSPGRSTSDTQYF.

On this clonotype itself: This clone may be a read error of a much larger clone one base away. The chain employs TRBV5-4 and TRBJ2-5; TRBD2 aligns across 10 bases. This CDR3 spans 15 amino acids. V dropped 7 bases and J dropped 3; count of bases not matched to a gene: 9. The germline CDR1 and CDR2 sequences are SGHNT and YYREEE (reference sequence). CDR3 sequence reads: CASERTSGNEETQYF. The CDR3 DNA reads TGTGCCAGCGAACGGACTAGCGGAAACGAAGAGACCCAGTACTTC.

Sample share makes this clonotype medium-sized. This chain uses TRBV7-6 with TRBJ2-5, with 8 bases fitting TRBD2. CDR1 and CDR2 from the germline V gene are SGHVS and FNYEAQ. The CDR3 sequence is 14 residues long. Trimming took 2 bases from V and 4 from J; bases not matched to a gene: 3. The CDR3 DNA reads as TGTGCCAGCAGCTTACGAGCGGGAGTAGAGACCCAGTACTTC. It codes for CASSLRAGVETQYF.

This chain joins TRBV7-2 and TRBJ1-2; TRBD1 matches 9 bases. The CDR3 sequence is 14 residues long. The germline V gene encodes CDR1 SGHTA and CDR2 FQGNSA. The junction had 8 bases not matched to a gene; V was cut back by 5 bases and J by 7 bases. The CDR3, as DNA: TGTGCCAGCAGCCCCGGGACAGGGTTTGTTGGCTACACCTTC. Its protein is CASSPGTGFVGYTF. Variable domain in full (rest from reference TRBV7-2 and TRBJ1-2): GAGVSQSPSNKVTEKGKDVELRCDPISGHTALYWYRQSLGQGLEFLIYFQGNSAPDKSGLPSDRFSAERTGGSVSTLTIQRTQQEDSAVYLCASSPGTGFVGYTFGSGTRLTVV.

Judged by abundance, this clonotype is medium-sized (0.01 to 0.1%). The chain recombines TRBV6-1 with TRBJ2-2; no reliable D call. The V and J ends lost 6 bases and 0 bases respectively, with 14 bases between them. Germline values: CDR1 MNHNS, CDR2 SASEGT. The CDR3 spans 16 residues. CDR3 protein: CASRSRTDANTGELFF. The CDR3, as DNA: TGTGCCAGCAGGAGCAGGACGGACGCGAACACCGGGGAGCTGTTTTTT.

The rearrangement links TRBV6-2 or TRBV6-3 to TRBJ2-2; maybe TRBD2 (5 bases). CDR1 is MNHEY and CDR2 is SVGEGT in the germline V gene. The CDR3 totals 14 residues. V gave up 4 bases and J gave up 4 bases, with 10 bases separating them. The CDR3 nucleotides read TGTGCCAGCAGTTGCGTCGCGGGCACCGGGGAGCTGTTTTTT. Its translation: CASSCVAGTGELFF.

CDR3 bases: TGTGCCAGCAGCGTACAGAGGGCGCGGGATACGCAGTATTTT. Its protein product is CASSVQRARDTQYF. J is TRBJ2-3 and V is TRBV11-2; D possibly corresponds to TRBD2 (5 bases). The CDR3 is 14 amino acids. Trimming removed 5 bases at V and 6 bases at J, with 15 bases between. Germline CDR1 SGHAT, CDR2 FQNNGV.

Remarks on this clonotype: A read error may produce the germline difference seen at one junction end. J is TRBJ2-5 and V is TRBV6-2 or TRBV6-3; 8 nucleotides line up with TRBD1. This CDR3 spans 16 amino acids. CDR1 and CDR2 from the germline V gene are MNHEY and SVGEGT. The CDR3 here is CASSLGLGGTGETHYF. The DNA of the CDR3 is TGTGCCAGCAGTTTGGGACTTGGTGGGACAGGAGAGACCCATTACTTC.

Worth noting for this clonotype: One base away lies a much larger clone, so this may be a sequencing read error. The V call is TRBV12-3 or TRBV12-4, the J call TRBJ1-3, with D possibly TRBD1 on 5 matching bases. This CDR3 comprises 15 residues. This CDR3 is CAGSLGANSGNTIYF. CDR3 coding DNA: TGTGCCGGCAGTTTAGGGGCGAACTCTGGAAACACCATATATTTT.

This clonotype was seen repeatedly, ten times or more. The chain has TRBV2 and TRBJ1-1; D ambiguous. CDR1 is SNHLY, CDR2 FYNNEI, per germline. The V end was cut by 3 bases, the J end by 5 bases, with 10 bases between. The CDR3 extends over 13 amino acids. The CDR3 loop is CASSDNSRTEAFF. The DNA for the CDR3 is TGTGCCAGCAGTGATAACAGTAGGACTGAAGCTTTCTTT.

This clonotype is medium-sized. The rearrangement uses TRBV4-2 and TRBJ2-7; 9 bases line up with TRBD2. This CDR3 has 15 residues. CDR1 and CDR2 from the germline V gene are LGHNA and YNFKEQ. V shed 1 base and J 4 bases; nucleotides not matched to a gene: 5. CDR3 loop: CASSQGAGGSYEQYF. Here the CDR3 DNA reads TGTGCCAGCAGCCAAGGGGCGGGAGGGTCGTACGAGCAGTACTTC.